This T cell receptor (beta chain) is drawn from a study of shared clonotypes between healthy human individuals. Replicate sorted-subset PCRs were loaded with around 200 ng DNA, about 30,000 T cell genomes. Assay: immunoSEQ multiplex PCR; the TCRdb copy retains only in-frame clones and omits some. The sample holds 2 million to 3 million clones, 93% seen once. Per the germline V gene, CDR1 is SNHLY and CDR2 is FYNNEI. The CDR3 totals 16 residues. V lost 4 bases to trimming and J lost 5 bases, with 18 bases between them. The source of this sequence is a man between 18 and 29 years old in good health. Some clones in this sample may be carry-over from other donors' samples. The V call is TRBV2, the J call TRBJ2-1; maybe TRBD2 (6 bases). Sequencing was done on a sample of naive CD4+ T cells from PBMCs. Subset given: CD45RA+ positively selected. The CDR3 DNA is TGTGCCAGCAGTGGGAGGGGCAGGGAAATTGACAATGAGCAGTTCTTC. It translates to CASSGRGREIDNEQFF.